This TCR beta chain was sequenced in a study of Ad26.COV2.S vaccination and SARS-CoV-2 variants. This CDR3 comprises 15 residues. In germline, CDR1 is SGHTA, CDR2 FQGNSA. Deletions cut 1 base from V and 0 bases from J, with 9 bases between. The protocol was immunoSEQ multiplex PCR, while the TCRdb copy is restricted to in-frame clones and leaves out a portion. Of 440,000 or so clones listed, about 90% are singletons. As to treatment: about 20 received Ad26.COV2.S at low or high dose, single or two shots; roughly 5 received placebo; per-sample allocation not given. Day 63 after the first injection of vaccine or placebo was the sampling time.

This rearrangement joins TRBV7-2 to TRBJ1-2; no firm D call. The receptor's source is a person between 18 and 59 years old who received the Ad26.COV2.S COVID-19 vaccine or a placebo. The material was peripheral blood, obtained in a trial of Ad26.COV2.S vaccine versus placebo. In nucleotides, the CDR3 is TGTGCCAGCAGCTTAGACAGCAGAGCTAACTATGGCTACACCTTC. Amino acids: CASSLDSRANYGYTF.